The 30 T cell receptor beta chains in this list originate from one sample, sequenced in a study of T-cell memory formation after mild COVID-19 listed by TCRdb under 2021. The library was produced with 5' RACE. Sequenced on an Illumina NovaSeq 6000. TCRdb applied fastp at Q25 and MiXCR to the public reads, then kept only in-frame beta chains. Duplicate CDR3 protein sequences are folded into a single record with the most common DNA and genes. For this sample the table gives 290,000 or so distinct CDR3 sequences, of which approximately 19% were detected only once. The ten largest clonotypes hold roughly 21% of the sample. Sequencing input: PBMCs or a T cell subset sorted from them (not recorded which). The receptors here all came from a man aged 18 to 29 who had mild COVID-19 (a few samples of this study predate the infection). The sample titles of this study are shuffled in the database, so cell type and time point are left out; the donor was told from shared clones.

V gene TRBV24-1 combines with J gene TRBJ2-2; 8 nucleotides align to TRBD1. CDR3 length equals 15 residues. With 3 bases clipped from V and 3 bases from J, the junction kept 2 bases outside the gene matches. Germline V lookup: CDR1 KGHDR, CDR2 SFDVKD. The CDR3 region has the DNA TGTGCCACCAGTGATCCGGGACAGGACACCGGGGAGCTGTTTTTT. Protein product: CATSDPGQDTGELFF.

The V gene is TRBV6-2 or TRBV6-3, the J gene TRBJ2-2; TRBD2 aligns across 7 bases. The CDR3 length is 15 residues. Germline-derived CDR1 and CDR2 are MNHEY and SVGEGT. V was clipped by 7 bases and J by 7 bases; unmatched bases: 12. The CDR3 DNA reads as TGTGCCAGCAATTTACGGGGCCCGGGAGGCGGGGAGCTGTTTTTT. Encoded protein: CASNLRGPGGGELFF.

This rearrangement joins TRBV23-1 to TRBJ1-5, with unresolved D. TRBV23-1 is identified as an open reading frame with a role that is uncertain. The CDR3 loop spans 17 amino acids. V gave up 0 bases and J gave up 2 bases, with 14 bases separating them. The CDR3 DNA is TGCGCCAGCAGTCAATCCGGAGAGTTGATACGCAATCAGCCCCAGCATTTT. Translation gives CASSQSGELIRNQPQHF.

The chain employs TRBV6-5 and TRBJ2-5; TRBD2 aligns across 9 bases. The V gene end was trimmed by 2 bases and the J gene end by 4 bases; junction bases not matched to a gene: 5. In germline, CDR1 is MNHEY, CDR2 SVGAGI. The CDR3 length is 15 residues. CDR3 sequence (DNA): TGTGCCAGCAGTTACCAGGCTAGCGGGGTAGAGACCCAGTACTTC. It translates to CASSYQASGVETQYF.

A few counts support this clonotype. This rearrangement joins TRBV7-2 to TRBJ1-2; D perhaps matches TRBD1 (5 bases). Trimming shortened V by 7 bases and J by 4 bases, and 22 bases separated the two germline ends. The germline gives CDR1 SGHTA, CDR2 FQGNSA. This CDR3 has 16 amino acids. CDR3 region: CASTEGRGGLGYGYTF. The CDR3 nucleotides are TGTGCCAGCACCGAGGGTCGTGGGGGGTTAGGCTATGGCTACACCTTC.

This clonotype showed up just a few times. V is TRBV7-6 and J is TRBJ2-6; D remains ambiguous. Per the germline V gene, CDR1 is SGHVS and CDR2 is FNYEAQ. Trimming cost V 7 bases and J 0 bases, with 7 bases left between them. The CDR3 runs to 14 residues. The CDR3 nucleotides read TGTGCCAGCACAGACCGCTCTGGGGCCAACGTCCTGACTTTC. Translation gives CASTDRSGANVLTF.

This clonotype came up a few times. The rearrangement uses TRBV6-6 and TRBJ1-4, with a weak D call TRBD1 (5 bases). From germline, CDR1 is MNHNY and CDR2 SVGAGI (reference sequence). CDR3 size: 15 residues. V gave up 4 bases and J gave up 8 bases, with 17 bases separating them. This CDR3 reads CASSSHGADGEKLFF. CDR3 nucleotides: TGTGCCAGCAGTTCCCATGGGGCAGACGGGGAAAAACTGTTTTTT.

This clonotype turned up a few times. CDR3 bases: TGTGCCAGCAGTTTACAGGGGTACTATGGCTACACCTTC. This codes for CASSLQGYYGYTF. The V and J genes are TRBV28 and TRBJ1-2; D possibly corresponds to TRBD1 (6 bases). Trimming removed 2 bases from V and 3 bases from J, with 7 bases in between. The CDR3 loop spans 13 amino acids. Per the germline V gene, CDR1 is MDHEN and CDR2 is SYDVKM.

The sample holds a few counts of this clonotype. The V gene is TRBV7-2, the J gene TRBJ1-6; the D gene is possibly TRBD1 (5 bases). The germline V and J ends were trimmed by 5 bases and 13 bases, with 12 bases remaining between them. The CDR3 is 12 residues long. CDR1 and CDR2 from the germline V gene are SGHTA and FQGNSA. This chain's CDR3 is CASSETVRPLHF. Written as DNA, the CDR3 is TGTGCCAGCAGCGAGACAGTACGTCCCCTCCACTTT.

A few counts support this clonotype. The J gene is TRBJ2-3, the V gene TRBV7-3, with 8 nucleotides matching TRBD1. The trim removed 3 bases at V and 4 bases at J, leaving 6 bases unmatched. Germline CDR1 SGHTA, CDR2 FQGTGA. The CDR3 loop spans 15 amino acids. In DNA, the CDR3 is TGTGCCAGCAGCTTGGGACAGGCGGAAGCAGATACGCAGTATTTT. Translation: CASSLGQAEADTQYF. The full variable domain, rest sourced from reference TRBV7-3 and TRBJ2-3, is GAGVSQTPSNKVTEKGKYVELRCDPISGHTALYWYRQSLGQGPEFLIYFQGTGAADDSGLPNDRFFAVRPEGSVSTLKIQRTERGDSAVYLCASSLGQAEADTQYFGPGTRLTVL.

A few counts support this clonotype. The chain combines TRBV6-2 or TRBV6-3 with TRBJ1-1; a possible D gene is TRBD1 (5 bases). Germline lookup yields CDR1 MNHEY and CDR2 SVGEGT. Between the trimmed V and J ends, which lost 6 bases and 4 bases, there was a span of 15 bases. CDR3 length equals 14 residues. DNA for the CDR3: TGTGCCAGCAGGGAGGCCCTCGGGGGCACTGAAGCTTTCTTT. This sequence encodes CASREALGGTEAFF.

This chain links TRBV5-1 with TRBJ2-3, with 7 bases lining up with TRBD1. With 4 bases clipped from V and 0 bases from J, the junction kept 5 bases outside the gene matches. This CDR3 spans 15 amino acids. Per the germline V gene, CDR1 is SGHRS and CDR2 is YFSETQ. Written as DNA, the CDR3 is TGCGCCAGCAGCGGGGACAGCCCTAGCACAGATACGCAGTATTTT. This sequence encodes CASSGDSPSTDTQYF.

V gene TRBV7-2 combines with J gene TRBJ2-5; 9 bases are a match to TRBD2. CDR3 length equals 14 residues. J lost 5 bases, V lost 5 bases, and 6 bases had no gene match. Germline CDR1 reads SGHTA; CDR2 reads FQGNSA. DNA for the CDR3: TGTGCCAGCAGCCCTAGCGGGGCTGGGGAGACCCAGTACTTC. As protein: CASSPSGAGETQYF.

This chain links TRBV2 with TRBJ2-3; D unclear. CDR3 size: 13 residues. V was trimmed by 3 bases and J by 2 bases, leaving 6 bases between them. Germline CDR1 is SNHLY and CDR2 is FYNNEI. As DNA, the CDR3 is TGTGCCAGCAGTGAGCAGCCCACAGATACGCAGTATTTT. Its translation is CASSEQPTDTQYF. The variable domain in full, with the rest retrieved from reference TRBV2 and TRBJ2-3, is EPEVTQTPSHQVTQMGQEVILRCVPISNHLYFYWYRQILGQKVEFLVSFYNNEISEKSEIFDDQFSVERPDGSNFTLKIRSTKLEDSAMYFCASSEQPTDTQYFGPGTRLTVL.

The chain uses TRBV7-9 and TRBJ2-3; D remains ambiguous. Trimming left V 6 bases short and J 2 bases short, with 18 bases between. Germline values: CDR1 SEHNR, CDR2 FQNEAQ (reference sequence). CDR3 length equals 16 residues. The CDR3 sequence: CASSPYHYGLTDTQYF. In DNA, the CDR3 is TGTGCCAGCAGTCCATACCACTACGGCCTCACAGATACGCAGTATTTT.

This clonotype was counted a few times. The chain links TRBV7-2 to TRBJ1-1; 9 bases are shared with TRBD1. Germline lookup yields CDR1 SGHTA and CDR2 FQGNSA. This CDR3 is built from 14 residues. V shed 4 bases and J 4 bases; nucleotides not matched to a gene: 4. As DNA, the CDR3 is TGTGCCAGCAGCTCCCGGGACAGGGCCACTGAAGCTTTCTTT. Protein sequence: CASSSRDRATEAFF.

The chain carries TRBV6-6 and TRBJ1-5; D gene uncertain. The V gene's germline CDR1 is MNHNY and CDR2 SVGAGI (reference sequence). The CDR3 is made up of 14 amino acids. Deletions cut 5 bases from V and 5 bases from J, with 13 bases between. This CDR3 reads CASSSPLWDQPQHF. CDR3 sequence (DNA): TGTGCCAGCAGTAGTCCTCTTTGGGATCAGCCCCAGCATTTT.

This clonotype came up a few times. The CDR3, as DNA: TGTGCCAGCAGCCCGGGAAGGGGCAGAATCACAGATACGCAGTATTTT. Translating it yields CASSPGRGRITDTQYF. V and J are TRBV7-2 and TRBJ2-3; tentatively, D is TRBD1 or TRBD2 (5 bases each). Trimming shortened V by 5 bases and J by 2 bases, and 17 bases separated the two germline ends. The CDR3 runs 16 residues. Looked up from germline, CDR1 is SGHTA and CDR2 is FQGNSA.

This clonotype was counted only a few times. The chain links TRBV7-9 to TRBJ2-4; unclear D gene. Trimming stripped 5 bases from V and 2 bases from J, with 10 bases between. CDR3 length: 14 residues. Germline V gene data show CDR1 as SEHNR and CDR2 as FQNEAQ (reference sequence). The CDR3 DNA reads TGTGCCAGCAGCGAAACAGCCACCAAAAACATTCAGTACTTC. It specifies CASSETATKNIQYF. The complete variable domain, with remaining parts taken from reference TRBV7-9 and TRBJ2-4, reads DTGVSQNPRHKITKRGQNVTFRCDPISEHNRLYWYRQTLGQGPEFLTYFQNEAQLEKSRLLSDRFSAERPKGSFSTLEIQRTEQGDSAMYLCASSETATKNIQYFGAGTRLSVL.

The V call is TRBV11-2, the J call TRBJ1-2; possible D gene TRBD1, 5 bases. The CDR3 spans 15 residues. Germline CDR1 reads SGHAT; CDR2 reads FQNNGV. Trimming cost V 3 bases and J 4 bases, with 15 bases left between them. The CDR3 coding sequence is TGTGCCAGCAGCTTGGGGCCGGGAGAACTCTATGGCTACACCTTC. This gives the protein CASSLGPGELYGYTF.

Only a few counts were recorded for this clonotype. This rearrangement joins TRBV5-1 to TRBJ2-1; D not certain. V shed 3 bases and J shed 8 bases, with 12 bases lying between them. This CDR3 has 13 residues. Looked up from germline, CDR1 is SGHRS and CDR2 is YFSETQ. The CDR3 sequence is CASSSSSGYEQFF. The DNA of the CDR3 is TGCGCCAGCAGCTCCTCTTCCGGATATGAGCAGTTCTTC.

This clonotype was found a few times. The rearrangement links TRBV5-1 to TRBJ1-1; perhaps TRBD1 as D (5 bases). This CDR3 region has 16 residues. The germline V and J ends were trimmed by 6 bases and 0 bases, with 18 bases remaining between them. CDR1 is SGHRS, CDR2 YFSETQ, per germline. CDR3 residues: CASTLSSGGMNTEAFF. The CDR3 bases are TGCGCCAGCACCCTGAGTTCGGGGGGTATGAACACTGAAGCTTTCTTT.

The chain carries TRBV4-1 and TRBJ2-7; D is tentatively TRBD1 or TRBD2 (5 bases each). Germline lookup yields CDR1 MGHRA and CDR2 YSYEKL. V lost 8 bases and J 0 bases, leaving 32 bases between the germline ends. There are 20 residues in the CDR3. As DNA, the CDR3 is TGCGCCAGCGGGCGGATCATGGCAGGGTTGCCTCCTAGCTACTCCTACGAGCAGTACTTC. This encodes CASGRIMAGLPPSYSYEQYF.

This chain uses TRBV5-8 with TRBJ2-5; D call uncertain. The ends were cut back, 5 bases at V and 1 base at J, with 15 bases in the middle. This CDR3 has 15 residues. Germline V gives CDR1 SGHTS, CDR2 YDEGEE. The CDR3 DNA sequence: TGTGCCAGCAGGATCAAGTACAAACCCCAAGAGACCCAGTACTTC. As protein: CASRIKYKPQETQYF.

The gene calls are TRBV28 and TRBJ1-1, with TRBD1 as a possible D gene (5 bases). The CDR3 is 13 residues long. Germline lookup yields CDR1 MDHEN and CDR2 SYDVKM. Between the trimmed V and J ends, which lost 6 bases and 2 bases, there was a span of 10 bases. As DNA, the CDR3 is TGTGCCAGCAGACCAGGGACCAACACTGAAGCTTTCTTT. Protein sequence: CASRPGTNTEAFF.

This CDR3 reads CASSLYRDLYNEQFF. The CDR3 nucleotides are TGTGCCAGCAGCTTATACCGGGACTTATACAATGAGCAGTTCTTC. V is TRBV7-8 and J is TRBJ2-1; TRBD2 is a possible D gene (6 bases). Germline lookup yields CDR1 SGHVS and CDR2 FQNEAQ. The ends were cut back, 2 bases at V and 4 bases at J, with 12 bases in the middle. The CDR3 length is 15 residues.

In its sample, this clonotype was seen a few times. CDR3: CASSYLQGAYGYTF. CDR3 sequence (DNA): TGTGCCAGCAGTTACCTACAGGGGGCCTATGGCTACACCTTC. The chain carries TRBV12-3 or TRBV12-4 and TRBJ1-2, with TRBD1 identical over 9 bases. This CDR3 is 14 amino acids long. Trimming took 4 bases from V and 4 from J; bases not matched to a gene: 4.

The chain has TRBV5-1 and TRBJ1-1; D is undetermined. The germline CDR1 and CDR2 sequences are SGHRS and YFSETQ. Trimming took 7 bases from V and 1 from J, leaving 17 bases between them. The CDR3 runs 15 residues. CDR3 in amino acids: CASRAQPAGNTEAFF. The CDR3 DNA reads TGCGCCAGCCGTGCACAGCCCGCCGGGAACACTGAAGCTTTCTTT.

The V call is TRBV7-3, the J call TRBJ1-6; no reliable D call. V lost 5 bases and J lost 8, with 10 bases in between. Per germline, CDR1 SGHTA and CDR2 FQGTGA. This CDR3 is built from 13 residues. Here the CDR3 reads CASSTDGYSPLHF. The CDR3 DNA is TGTGCCAGCAGCACCGACGGGTATTCACCCCTCCACTTT.

The CDR3 DNA is TGTGCCAGCAGACAGGGGCAGGACACTGAAGCTTTCTTT. Translation gives CASRQGQDTEAFF. This chain connects TRBV6-5 to TRBJ1-1; 7 nucleotides line up with TRBD1. The ends lost 6 bases at V and 3 bases at J; junction bases unmatched: 4. The germline CDR1 and CDR2 sequences are MNHEY and SVGAGI. The CDR3 has 13 amino acids.